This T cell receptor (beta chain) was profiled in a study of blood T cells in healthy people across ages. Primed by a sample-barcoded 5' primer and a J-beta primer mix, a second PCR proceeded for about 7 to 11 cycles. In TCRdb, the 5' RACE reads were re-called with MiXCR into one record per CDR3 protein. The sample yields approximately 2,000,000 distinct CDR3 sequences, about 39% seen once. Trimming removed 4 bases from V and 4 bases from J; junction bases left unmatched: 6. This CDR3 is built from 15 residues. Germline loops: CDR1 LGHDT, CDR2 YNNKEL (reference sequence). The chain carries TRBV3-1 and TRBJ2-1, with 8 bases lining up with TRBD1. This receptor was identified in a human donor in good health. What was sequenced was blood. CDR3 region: CASSRQQGVYNEQFF. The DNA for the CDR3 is TGTGCCAGCAGCCGACAACAGGGGGTGTACAATGAGCAGTTCTTC.